These 26 T cell receptor beta chains were sequenced from one sample in a study of cytomegalovirus exposure and HLA in healthy donors. Both 60 Vbeta primers and 13 Jbeta primers went into the PCR. TCRdb's copy holds only in-frame clones and misses some; the assay was immunoSEQ multiplex PCR. The data hold tens of thousands of clones, with about 63% observed a single time. Sequencing input: PBMCs. All receptors derive from a man aged 50-60 years in good health and CMV-seropositive.

The chain is built from TRBV10-3 and TRBJ2-3, with 9 bases matching TRBD2. The CDR3 is made up of 15 amino acids. V lost 6 bases and J lost 2; bases outside the gene matches: 6. Germline CDR1 ENHRY, CDR2 SYGVKD. The CDR3, as DNA: TGTGCCATCAGAATTAGCGGGAGACCCACAGATACGCAGTATTTT. Protein: CAIRISGRPTDTQYF.

The chain uses TRBV28 and TRBJ1-2; D is undetermined. The V end was cut by 5 bases, the J end by 2 bases, with 15 bases between. Germline CDR1 and CDR2: MDHEN and SYDVKM. The CDR3 spans 15 residues. CDR3 protein: CASSPPWSENYGYTF. The DNA for the CDR3 is TGTGCCAGCAGTCCCCCATGGAGTGAAAACTATGGCTACACCTTC.

This rearrangement joins TRBV30 to TRBJ1-2; a possible D gene is TRBD1 (6 bases). The germline CDR1 and CDR2 sequences are GTSNPN and SVGIG (reference sequence). The CDR3 length is 12 residues. Trimming took off 6 bases at V and 4 bases at J, with 12 bases between the two ends. The CDR3 is CACYGTSYGYTF. CDR3 DNA: TGTGCCTGCTACGGGACAAGCTATGGCTACACCTTC.

This clone was detected only a few times. The V gene is TRBV6-1, the J gene TRBJ1-2; TRBD1 agrees at 7 bases. The CDR3 is 12 amino acids. The J segment lost 8 bases and the V segment lost 7 bases, leaving 7 bases of the junction unmatched. CDR1 and CDR2 (germline): MNHNS, SASEGT. CDR3 sequence (DNA): TGTGCCAGCACCGAGACAGGGAACGGCTACACCTTC. As protein: CASTETGNGYTF.

This chain uses TRBV5-4 with TRBJ1-1, with 9 bases identical to TRBD1. The CDR3 is 16 amino acids. The trim removed 4 bases at V and 0 bases at J, leaving 7 bases unmatched. Germline values: CDR1 SGHNT, CDR2 YYREEE (reference sequence). CDR3 in DNA: TGTGCCAGCAGCGGCGGGACAGGGTGGATGAACACTGAAGCTTTCTTT. Protein: CASSGGTGWMNTEAFF.

Of note for this clone: Germline and junction disagree at one end, which may indicate a read error. The chain couples TRBV7-7 to TRBJ2-3, with 10 bases fitting TRBD2. The CDR3 is 16 residues long. The V gene's germline CDR1 is SSHAT and CDR2 FNYEAQ (reference sequence). CDR3 sequence (DNA): TGTGCTAGCAGCCCCGGGACTAGCGCGGGCACAGATACGCAGTATTTT. Translating gives CASSPGTSAGTDTQYF. Combining the CDR3 with reference TRBV7-7 and TRBJ2-3 gives the whole variable domain GAGVSQSPRYKVTKRGQDVTLRCDPISSHATLYWYQQALGQGPEFLTYFNYEAQPDKSGLPSDRFSAERPEGSISTLTIQRTEQRDSAMYRCASSPGTSAGTDTQYFGPGTRLTVL.

V usage is TRBV4-1 and J usage is TRBJ2-5; 7 bases are shared with TRBD2. CDR1 is MGHRA and CDR2 is YSYEKL in the germline V gene. The junction had 8 bases not matched to a gene; V was cut back by 2 bases and J by 5 bases. The CDR3 totals 15 residues. Here the CDR3 reads CASSQWREGPETQYF. The CDR3 bases are TGCGCCAGCAGCCAATGGAGGGAGGGCCCGGAGACCCAGTACTTC.

This clone was observed a few times. The CDR3 coding sequence is TGCGCCAGCAGTGCTCCCTTGGGACTAGCGGGAGAAAGGAGGGCGGGCTTCTTC. It is translated as CASSAPLGLAGERRAGFF. This chain links TRBV10-1 with TRBJ2-1, with TRBD2 identical over 14 bases. Germline trimming cut 4 bases from V and 16 bases from J; bases unmatched to any gene: 21. Per the germline V gene, CDR1 is WNHNN and CDR2 is SYGVQD (reference sequence). The CDR3 covers 18 residues.

The gene calls are TRBV5-1 and TRBJ2-7, with D tentatively TRBD1 (6 bases). The CDR3 is 16 residues long. Germline V lookup: CDR1 SGHRS, CDR2 YFSETQ. V lost 3 bases, J lost 3 bases, and 19 bases lay in between. The CDR3 DNA reads TGCGCCAGCAGCTCCCGGGACACCCTCCTCCACTACGAGCAGTACTTC. Amino acids: CASSSRDTLLHYEQYF.

This clone was seen just once. The chain has TRBV7-9 and TRBJ1-1; 7 nucleotides match TRBD1. The germline V gene encodes CDR1 SEHNR and CDR2 FQNEAQ (reference sequence). The CDR3 runs 13 residues. V trimming: 6 bases; J trimming: 1 base; junction bases outside the gene matches: 2. Written as DNA, the CDR3 is TGTGCCAGCAGGAGACAGGGGAACACTGAAGCTTTCTTT. Its protein is CASRRQGNTEAFF.

Here the CDR3 DNA reads TGTGCCTGGAGTCATACAGGGGGCAATCAGCCCCAGCATTTT. Translation gives CAWSHTGGNQPQHF. The genes are TRBV30 and TRBJ1-5; 7 nucleotides agree with TRBD1. V was clipped by 2 bases and J by 2 bases; unmatched bases: 3. The germline V gene has CDR1 GTSNPN and CDR2 SVGIG (reference sequence). The CDR3 covers 14 residues.

This clone has a single count. V usage is TRBV15 and J usage is TRBJ2-3, with a possible D match to TRBD2 (5 bases). This CDR3 comprises 18 residues. Trimming shortened V by 0 bases and J by 2 bases, and 18 bases separated the two germline ends. CDR1 is LNHNV and CDR2 is YYDKDF in the germline V gene (reference sequence). This CDR3 is CATSRELGSLGVTDTQYF. DNA of the CDR3: TGTGCCACCAGCAGAGAACTGGGATCTCTGGGAGTCACAGATACGCAGTATTTT.

This clone was detected only a few times. The rearrangement links TRBV30 to TRBJ2-7; tentative D call: TRBD2 (6 bases). The CDR3 totals 14 residues. Looked up from germline, CDR1 is GTSNPN and CDR2 is SVGIG (reference sequence). V was clipped by 0 bases and J by 1 base, with 10 bases between them. The CDR3 sequence: CAWSVLAGSYEQYF. Here the CDR3 DNA reads TGTGCCTGGAGTGTACTAGCTGGGTCCTACGAGCAGTACTTC.

The chain has TRBV2 and TRBJ1-5; perhaps TRBD1 as D (6 bases). This CDR3 is 14 amino acids long. V was pared by 4 bases and J by 5 bases, with 12 bases between. Per the germline V gene, CDR1 is SNHLY and CDR2 is FYNNEI. The CDR3 here is CASSGVNRDQPQHF. In DNA, the CDR3 is TGTGCCAGCAGTGGGGTAAACAGGGATCAGCCCCAGCATTTT.

The rearrangement uses TRBV7-2 and TRBJ2-5, with 9 bases fitting TRBD1. The CDR3 runs to 15 residues. Germline assignment: CDR1 SGHTA and CDR2 FQGNSA. V lost 6 bases and J lost 0; bases outside the gene matches: 5. The CDR3, as DNA: TGTGCCAGCAGTAGACAGGGGGAGTACCAAGAGACCCAGTACTTC. Its translation is CASSRQGEYQETQYF.

The V call is TRBV20-1, the J call TRBJ1-4, with D uncertain. The germline V and J ends were trimmed by 6 bases and 7 bases, with 9 bases remaining between them. CDR1 and CDR2 (germline): DFQATT, SNEGSKA (reference sequence). The CDR3 consists of 11 residues. CDR3 nucleotide sequence: TGCAGTGCGCCTCAGGTTGAAAAACTGTTTTTT. This translates into CSAPQVEKLFF.

This clone was observed a handful of times. The chain combines TRBV7-2 with TRBJ2-1; TRBD2 matches at 11 bases. The germline gives CDR1 SGHTA, CDR2 FQGNSA. The junction had 3 bases not matched to a gene; V was cut back by 1 base and J by 7 bases. The CDR3 consists of 15 residues. DNA of the CDR3: TGTGCCAGCAGCTTAGGACTAGCGGGGAGTAATGAGCAGTTCTTC. Protein: CASSLGLAGSNEQFF.

The V gene is TRBV11-2, the J gene TRBJ1-1, with D perhaps TRBD1 (5 bases). The CDR3 sequence is 13 residues long. Germline V gives CDR1 SGHAT, CDR2 FQNNGV. Trimming took 1 base from V and 7 from J, leaving 10 bases between them. CDR3 region: CASSLAREGEAFF. The CDR3 DNA is TGTGCCAGCAGCTTAGCCAGGGAGGGTGAAGCTTTCTTT.

The genes are TRBV10-2 and TRBJ1-2; TRBD1 is a possible D gene (6 bases). Germline values: CDR1 WSHSY, CDR2 SAAADI. This CDR3 contains 13 residues. Deletions cut 11 bases from V and 1 base from J, with 14 bases between. CDR3 sequence (DNA): TGCGCCGCCACAGGGACATTTAACTATGGCTACACCTTC. Translating gives CAATGTFNYGYTF.

V is TRBV29-1 and J is TRBJ1-2, with a possible D match to TRBD1 (5 bases). V dropped 6 bases and J dropped 7 bases, with 12 bases sitting between them. The germline V gene encodes CDR1 SQVTM and CDR2 ANQGSEA. This CDR3 contains 11 residues. CDR3 amino acids: CSVGGLSGYTF. DNA for the CDR3: TGCAGCGTCGGGGGTTTAAGTGGCTACACCTTC.

V is TRBV11-1 and J is TRBJ2-5, with 8 positions matching TRBD1. V lost 5 bases to trimming and J lost 3 bases; unmatched junction nucleotides: 5. This CDR3 contains 14 residues. Germline V lookup: CDR1 SGHAT, CDR2 FQDESV (reference sequence). CDR3 sequence: CASSTDRAEETQYF. The CDR3 nucleotides are TGTGCCAGCAGCACGGACAGGGCCGAAGAGACCCAGTACTTC. The full variable domain, in which reference TRBV11-1 and TRBJ2-5 provide the parts outside the CDR3, is EAEVAQSPRYKITEKSQAVAFWCDPISGHATLYWYRQILGQGPELLVQFQDESVVDDSQLPKDRFSAERLKGVDSTLKIQPAELGDSAMYLCASSTDRAEETQYFGPGTRLLVL.

This clone was seen a few times. This chain uses TRBV30 with TRBJ2-4; 7 bases are shared with TRBD2. V was clipped by 8 bases and J by 0 bases; unmatched bases: 10. CDR1 and CDR2 from the germline V gene are GTSNPN and SVGIG (reference sequence). The CDR3 has 15 residues. CDR3 nucleotide sequence: TGTGCCGGGATCGGGGGAGGGTTAGCCAAAAACATTCAGTACTTC. This translates into CAGIGGGLAKNIQYF.

This clone was detected only a few times. J is TRBJ1-1 and V is TRBV29-1; no definite D call. Trimming removed 7 bases from V and 2 bases from J, with 11 bases in between. The CDR3 is made up of 12 amino acids. Germline V gene lookup returns CDR1 SQVTM and CDR2 ANQGSEA. The CDR3 DNA follows: TGCAGCGGATCGGAGGCAAACACTGAAGCTTTCTTT. It translates to CSGSEANTEAFF.

This sequence joins TRBV6-5 and TRBJ2-7; 9 positions match TRBD1. Germline V CDR1 and CDR2: MNHEY, SVGAGI. J lost 1 base, V lost 0 bases, and 1 base had no gene match. CDR3 length: 15 residues. The CDR3 DNA sequence: TGTGCCAGCAGTTACTCCGGGACAGGGTCCTACGAGCAGTACTTC. Translating it yields CASSYSGTGSYEQYF.

The chain recombines TRBV2 with TRBJ2-2; D unclear. This CDR3 has 15 residues. Looked up from germline, CDR1 is SNHLY and CDR2 is FYNNEI. The V gene lost 4 bases and the J gene lost 3 bases, with 12 bases spanning the gap. The CDR3 sequence: CASSGMAAYTGELFF. In nucleotides, the CDR3 is TGTGCCAGCAGTGGTATGGCGGCCTACACCGGGGAGCTGTTTTTT.

This chain uses TRBV7-9 with TRBJ2-7; no clear D gene. Germline CDR1 is SEHNR and CDR2 is FQNEAQ (reference sequence). Trimming pared 4 bases from V and 6 bases from J, leaving 16 bases between. The CDR3 sequence is 14 residues long. The CDR3 region is CASSSVIGFLEQYF. DNA for the CDR3: TGTGCCAGCAGCTCAGTAATTGGCTTTCTCGAGCAGTACTTC.